A selection of T cell receptor beta chains follows, all from one sample in a study of CD8 T cells in Susac syndrome. TCRdb ran MiXCR on the immunoSEQ multiplex PCR reads and lists one entry per CDR3 protein. Among around 190,000 distinct CDR3 sequences listed, roughly 95% were seen once. Sequencing used CD4+ T cells from PBMCs. The receptor set was obtained from a human donor in good health. CDR3s include the opening cysteine and the closing phenylalanine or tryptophan.

TRBV20-1	TRBJ1-1	CSASPPTGDTEAFF
TRBV27	TRBJ2-7	CASKKRELGEQYF
TRBV7-9	TRBJ2-1	CASSLDFLAGGRHEQFF
TRBV4-3	TRBJ2-1	CASRRDLLPYNEQFF
TRBV7-8	TRBJ2-1	CASSLLAGPYNEQFF
TRBV18	TRBJ1-2	CASSPLGQGRNYGYTF
TRBV20-1	TRBJ2-7	CSASGNYEQYF
TRBV5-1	TRBJ2-2	CASSLGANTGELFF
TRBV3-1	TRBJ2-5	CASSQDRGVETQYF
TRBV20-1	TRBJ1-2	CSASEGGDYGYTF
TRBV3-1	TRBJ2-7	CASSSSGGGAYEQYF
TRBV20-1	TRBJ2-7	CSALGLALSYEQYF
TRBV29-1	TRBJ1-4	CSVELGNEKLFF
TRBV29-1	TRBJ2-1	CSVAPTGADEQFF
TRBV7-2	TRBJ2-3	CASSLPGDSTDTQYF
TRBV30	TRBJ2-1	CAWSTSGGNEQFF
TRBV7-6	TRBJ2-7	CASSAALAGEQYF
TRBV29-1	TRBJ2-5	CSVAGLAGFETQYF
TRBV12-3/TRBV12-4	TRBJ2-7	CASSFRGSHEQYF
TRBV29-1	TRBJ2-1	CSVAGTGNEQFF
TRBV30	TRBJ1-5	CAWSSQGVQPQHF
TRBV28	TRBJ2-7	CASSLWDPGTSGPPGYEQYF
TRBV7-8	TRBJ2-2	CASSITSGIGELFF
TRBV7-2	TRBJ2-3	CASSLVLAGVTDTQYF
TRBV5-1	TRBJ2-1	CASSFSGENEQFF
TRBV19	TRBJ2-5	CASAYRDNQETQYF
TRBV28	TRBJ1-5	CASIREIDNQPQHF
TRBV5-6	TRBJ2-5	CASSFLITGTSGTPETQYF
TRBV4-3	TRBJ1-5	CASSQVPSQPQHF
TRBV20-1	TRBJ2-5	CSAMKGEETQYF
TRBV4-1	TRBJ2-1	CASSQRDHNEQFF
TRBV4-3	TRBJ1-1	CASSPSWQNTEAFF
TRBV29-1	TRBJ2-7	CSASLFDRPNSYEQYF
TRBV12-3/TRBV12-4	TRBJ1-3	CASSFLRNTIYF
TRBV29-1	TRBJ2-7	CSVHSAQGVSYEQYF
TRBV25-1	TRBJ2-5	CASSIPDDHGETQYF
TRBV7-3	TRBJ1-1	CASSLTREDHTEAFF
TRBV4-1	TRBJ2-4	CASSLRQGDIQYF
TRBV20-1	TRBJ1-5	CSARAPGNLQPQHF
TRBV3-1	TRBJ2-3	CASSQWDTQYF
TRBV30	TRBJ2-7	CAWSVFQSSYEQYF
TRBV20-1	TRBJ2-7	CSAPTLAGDYEQYF
TRBV20-1	TRBJ2-7	CSARDPRSSYEQYF
TRBV29-1	TRBJ2-1	CSVEDWRDREQFF
TRBV30	TRBJ1-2	CASTSGQDVRDTF
TRBV20-1	TRBJ2-1	CSANKPGGPYNEQFF
TRBV5-1	TRBJ2-1	CASSPGAVTYNEQFF
TRBV12-3/TRBV12-4	TRBJ2-5	CASRAGLAGKETQYF
TRBV20-1	TRBJ2-7	CSATVDAYEQYF
TRBV27	TRBJ1-1	CASSMRENTEAFF
TRBV13	TRBJ1-1	CASNQDRATEAFF
TRBV12-3/TRBV12-4	TRBJ2-1	CASSPTSGRPNEQFF
TRBV23-1	TRBJ2-7	CASSQSSGPKGEQYF
TRBV28	TRBJ1-2	CASRGLDYDYYGYTF
TRBV7-2	TRBJ2-7	CASSLAWSSYEQYF
TRBV6-5	TRBJ2-7	CASRPPGQGFQQYF
TRBV5-1	TRBJ2-3	CASSSTGYTDTQYF
TRBV5-4	TRBJ2-1	CASSLGTTDEQFF
TRBV27	TRBJ1-4	CASSFRDNEKLFF